The 21 T cell receptor beta chains in this list originate from one sample, sequenced in a study of cytomegalovirus exposure and HLA in healthy donors. The primer mix had 60 Vbeta and 13 Jbeta primers. Clones were read by immunoSEQ multiplex PCR, and TCRdb kept only the in-frame ones, dropping some. The sample has about 190,000 clones; roughly 81% are singletons. Sequencing was performed on PBMCs. The receptors derive from a woman in her 30s in good health and CMV-seropositive.

This clone was seen only once. The sample carries other DNA sequences with the same CDR3. The V gene is TRBV28, the J gene TRBJ1-2, with unresolved D. This CDR3 has 15 amino acids. V was trimmed by 2 bases and J by 0 bases, leaving 10 bases between them. CDR1 is MDHEN and CDR2 is SYDVKM in the germline V gene. CDR3 sequence (DNA): TGTGCCAGCAGTTTAACCGGGGTAGCTAACTATGGCTACACCTTC. Translation gives CASSLTGVANYGYTF.

There are a few counts of this clone. The V and J genes are TRBV9 and TRBJ2-4; D is perhaps TRBD2 (6 bases). The CDR3 is 17 amino acids. Trimming removed 4 bases from V and 0 bases from J, with 17 bases in between. Per germline, CDR1 SGDLS and CDR2 YYNGEE. CDR3: CASSFGTVYTAKNIQYF. CDR3 in DNA: TGTGCCAGCAGCTTCGGGACTGTTTACACAGCCAAAAACATTCAGTACTTC.

The genes are TRBV28 and TRBJ1-2; no clear D. The CDR3 is made up of 13 amino acids. The germline CDR1 and CDR2 sequences are MDHEN and SYDVKM. The V end was cut by 6 bases, the J end by 2 bases, with 10 bases between. The CDR3: CASSYSLNYGYTF. The CDR3 DNA sequence: TGTGCCAGCAGCTACAGCCTAAACTATGGCTACACCTTC.

About this clone: Sequence at one end of the junction differs from germline and may be a read error. The chain links TRBV5-1 to TRBJ1-4, with 7 bases identical to TRBD1. The CDR3 sequence is 16 residues long. Germline assignment: CDR1 SGHRS and CDR2 YFSETQ. DNA for the CDR3: TGCGCCAGCAGCCAGGGTAATACAGGGGTGCTGGAAAAGTTGATTTTT. Its translation: CASSQGNTGVLEKLIF.

This chain uses TRBV6-4 with TRBJ1-1, with D possibly matching TRBD1 (6 bases). CDR1 MRHNA and CDR2 SNTAGT come from the germline V gene. This CDR3 contains 14 residues. The V end lost 6 bases, the J end lost 3 bases, and 14 bases lay between the germline ends. The CDR3 sequence: CASSAGVGDTEAFF. The CDR3 DNA is TGTGCCAGCAGCGCAGGGGTTGGGGACACTGAAGCTTTCTTT.

The chain uses TRBV5-3 and TRBJ1-4; 8 bases are a match to TRBD1. TRBV5-3 is known as an ORF, though its function is uncertain. V was clipped by 1 base and J by 6 bases; unmatched bases: 5. The CDR3 spans 15 residues. The DNA of the CDR3 is TGTGCCAGAAGCTTGACGACAGGGGATGATGAAAAACTGTTTTTT. Its translation: CARSLTTGDDEKLFF.

This clone turned up a few times. The chain employs TRBV5-1 and TRBJ1-1, with D hard to call. CDR3 length equals 15 residues. Germline V gene sequence: CDR1 SGHRS, CDR2 YFSETQ. Trimming shortened V by 0 bases and J by 4 bases, and 13 bases separated the two germline ends. The CDR3 loop reads CASSLDWGGATEAFF. The CDR3 region has the DNA TGCGCCAGCAGCTTGGATTGGGGAGGTGCCACTGAAGCTTTCTTT. Together with reference TRBV5-1 and TRBJ1-1, the CDR3 gives the full variable domain: KAGVTQTPRYLIKTRGQQVTLSCSPISGHRSVSWYQQTPGQGLQFLFEYFSETQRNKGNFPGRFSGRQFSNSRSEMNVSTLELGDSALYLCASSLDWGGATEAFFGQGTRLTVV.

The chain has TRBV11-2 and TRBJ1-3; D is undetermined. Germline lookup yields CDR1 SGHAT and CDR2 FQNNGV. The V end lost 3 bases, the J end lost 0 bases, and 6 bases lay between the germline ends. The CDR3 covers 14 residues. The DNA of the CDR3 is TGTGCCAGCAGCTTTACTTTCTCTGGAAACACCATATATTTT. This encodes CASSFTFSGNTIYF.

The chain couples TRBV27 to TRBJ2-7, with 12 bases fitting TRBD2. The CDR3 contains 14 residues. Losses at the gene ends were 6 bases for V and 4 bases for J; bases not matched to a gene: 4. Germline-derived CDR1 and CDR2 are MNHEY and SMNVEV (reference sequence). As DNA, the CDR3 is TGTGCCAGCAGCCTAACTAGCGGGAGGTACGAGCAGTACTTC. It encodes CASSLTSGRYEQYF.

The chain links TRBV28 to TRBJ1-3; a possible D gene is TRBD1 (6 bases). V shed 5 bases and J shed 4 bases, with 18 bases lying between them. The CDR3 totals 16 residues. Germline V gene lookup returns CDR1 MDHEN and CDR2 SYDVKM. CDR3 DNA sequence: TGTGCCAGCAGTCTCAGGGGCGTTGTGGAGGGAAACACCATATATTTT. Translated: CASSLRGVVEGNTIYF.

The chain couples TRBV5-1 to TRBJ2-3; D possibly corresponds to TRBD2 (6 bases). Germline lookup yields CDR1 SGHRS and CDR2 YFSETQ. V was cut by 4 bases and J by 0 bases, with 15 bases left in between. The CDR3 consists of 16 residues. The CDR3 nucleotides read TGCGCCAGCAGCCCCGACAGCGGAGGGAGCACAGATACGCAGTATTTT. Its translation: CASSPDSGGSTDTQYF.

The chain employs TRBV7-9 and TRBJ1-1, with D perhaps TRBD1 (6 bases). Per the germline V gene, CDR1 is SEHNR and CDR2 is FQNEAQ (reference sequence). V lost 4 bases to trimming and J lost 7 bases, with 10 bases between them. CDR3 length: 12 residues. Here the CDR3 reads CASSSGTYEAFF. The CDR3 region has the DNA TGTGCCAGCAGCTCCGGGACATATGAAGCTTTCTTT. Supplemented by reference TRBV7-9 and TRBJ1-1, the full variable domain reads DTGVSQNPRHKITKRGQNVTFRCDPISEHNRLYWYRQTLGQGPEFLTYFQNEAQLEKSRLLSDRFSAERPKGSFSTLEIQRTEQGDSAMYLCASSSGTYEAFFGQGTRLTVV.

The J gene is TRBJ1-2, the V gene TRBV7-2; D gene unclear. Trimming removed 0 bases at V and 2 bases at J, with 10 bases between. CDR1 is SGHTA and CDR2 is FQGNSA in the germline V gene. CDR3 length equals 15 residues. The CDR3 spells CASSLAPGSNYGYTF. As DNA, the CDR3 is TGTGCCAGCAGCTTAGCCCCGGGGTCGAACTATGGCTACACCTTC.

The chain combines TRBV14 with TRBJ2-5, with D unresolved. Between the trimmed V and J ends, which lost 4 bases and 5 bases, there was a span of 11 bases. There are 13 residues in the CDR3. Germline assignment: CDR1 SGHDN and CDR2 FVKESK. This CDR3 is CASSRSRWETQYF. The CDR3 nucleotides read TGTGCCAGCAGCCGGAGCCGATGGGAGACCCAGTACTTC.

Only a few counts were recorded for this clone. This chain joins TRBV4-1 and TRBJ2-2; D perhaps matches TRBD2 (5 bases). Germline V gives CDR1 MGHRA, CDR2 YSYEKL. The CDR3 extends over 16 amino acids. Trimming shortened V by 1 base and J by 4 bases, and 13 bases separated the two germline ends. In DNA, the CDR3 is TGCGCCAGCAGCCAAGTTTTAACCGCGGGCACCGGGGAGCTGTTTTTT. Translated, it gives CASSQVLTAGTGELFF.

In regard to this clone: Other DNA sequences in this specimen translate into the identical CDR3. The rearrangement joins TRBV4-2 to TRBJ2-1; D perhaps matches TRBD2 (6 bases). With 3 bases removed from V and 0 bases from J, the gap between germline ends came to 9 bases. This CDR3 is built from 15 residues. Germline CDR1 reads LGHNA; CDR2 reads YNFKEQ. The CDR3 protein is CASSQAGSSYNEQFF. The DNA for the CDR3 is TGTGCCAGCAGCCAGGCGGGGAGCTCCTACAATGAGCAGTTCTTC.

In its sample, this clone was seen once. The rearrangement uses TRBV11-2 and TRBJ1-5; D is possibly TRBD1 (6 bases). Germline V gene sequence: CDR1 SGHAT, CDR2 FQNNGV. V was cut by 5 bases and J by 10 bases, with 15 bases left in between. This CDR3 contains 13 residues. The CDR3 region is CASSPGQSGPQHF. The CDR3 coding sequence is TGTGCCAGCAGCCCAGGACAGTCCGGTCCCCAGCATTTT.

The chain's CDR3 is CASSEEHQYQPQHF. The CDR3 nucleotides are TGTGCCAGCAGTGAAGAACACCAATATCAGCCCCAGCATTTT. The rearrangement uses TRBV2 and TRBJ1-5, with no clear D. Germline CDR1 and CDR2: SNHLY and FYNNEI. The CDR3 totals 14 residues. V lost 1 base and J 5 bases, leaving 9 bases between the germline ends.

This clone showed up just a few times. CDR3 sequence (DNA): TGTGCCAGCAGTTTAGGGCTTTTCCACAGGGGGATGGACACTGAAGCTTTCTTT. This codes for CASSLGLFHRGMDTEAFF. This chain joins TRBV27 and TRBJ1-1, with 8 bases matching TRBD1. CDR3 length: 18 amino acids. V shed 2 bases, J shed 3 bases, and the junction held 14 bases outside the gene matches. Germline V gene lookup returns CDR1 MNHEY and CDR2 SMNVEV (reference sequence).

The V gene is TRBV29-1, the J gene TRBJ1-1, with TRBD1 matching 10 bases. This CDR3 has 14 amino acids. J gave up 2 bases and V 3 bases, and 3 bases lay outside the gene matches. The germline CDR1 and CDR2 sequences are SQVTM and ANQGSEA. This chain's CDR3 is CSVDLTGGNTEAFF. The CDR3 nucleotides read TGCAGCGTTGACTTGACAGGGGGCAACACTGAAGCTTTCTTT.

The genes are TRBV4-1 and TRBJ1-2, with TRBD1 as a possible D gene (6 bases). The CDR3 runs 14 residues. The germline CDR1 and CDR2 sequences are MGHRA and YSYEKL. The V end lost 1 base, the J end lost 6 bases, and 12 bases lay between the germline ends. CDR3: CASSQVGQGNGYTF. The CDR3 DNA follows: TGCGCCAGCAGCCAAGTTGGTCAGGGGAATGGCTACACCTTC.